These 3 T cell receptor beta chains originate from one sample sequenced in a study of cytomegalovirus exposure and HLA in healthy donors. The PCR ran on 60 Vbeta and 13 Jbeta primers. Produced via immunoSEQ multiplex PCR; TCRdb's table is partial and in-frame only. The repertoire holds 97,000 or so clones, with roughly three fifths as singletons. The sample taken for sequencing was PBMCs. All receptors derive from a human donor in good health.

V gene TRBV2 combines with J gene TRBJ2-1, with D maybe TRBD1 (5 bases). Per germline, CDR1 SNHLY and CDR2 FYNNEI. V lost 8 bases to trimming and J lost 0 bases, with 23 bases between them. The CDR3 has 18 residues. The CDR3 region is CASQGRKTRISSYNEQFF. The DNA for the CDR3 is TGTGCCAGCCAGGGAAGGAAAACCCGAATAAGCTCCTACAATGAGCAGTTCTTC.

The chain carries TRBV2 and TRBJ2-6; unclear D gene. V gave up 7 bases and J gave up 2 bases, with 12 bases separating them. The CDR3 sequence is 15 residues long. CDR1 and CDR2 from the germline V gene are SNHLY and FYNNEI. The CDR3 is CASKLSEAGANVLTF. The CDR3, as DNA: TGTGCCAGCAAGTTGTCAGAAGCTGGGGCCAACGTCCTGACTTTC.

The rearrangement links TRBV19 to TRBJ2-5, with TRBD1 matching over 8 bases. There are 14 residues in the CDR3. Trimming cost V 2 bases and J 7 bases; bases outside gene matches: 6. CDR1 and CDR2 from the germline V gene are LNHDA and SQIVND (reference sequence). The CDR3 reads CASSITDRGWTQYF. CDR3 sequence (DNA): TGTGCCAGTAGTATAACTGACAGGGGATGGACCCAGTACTTC.